This T cell receptor (beta chain) was profiled in a study of T cells in Graves' hyperthyroidism and ophthalmopathy. RNA transcripts provided the source from which TCR beta CDR3 regions were amplified. HTBI primers were employed in a first-round RT-PCR of the TCR CDR3. TCRdb used MiXCR to reprocess the multiplex PCR reads, holding one entry per CDR3 protein. The table shows 500,000 to 750,000 distinct CDR3 sequences, with roughly 46% occurring only once. V lost 2 bases to trimming and J lost 3 bases, with 15 bases between them. The CDR3 loop spans 16 amino acids. Germline CDR1 SGHTA, CDR2 FQGTGA. This rearrangement joins TRBV7-3 to TRBJ2-3; TRBD1 is a possible D gene (5 bases). The TCR originated in a woman aged 18-30 years with Graves' hyperthyroidism. The sequencing input was peripheral blood or thyroid tissue (not recorded which). The CDR3, as DNA: TGTGCCAGCAGCTTAGGGGCAGCAAGGGTTACAGATACGCAGTATTTT. Protein: CASSLGAARVTDTQYF.